The entry that follows covers one TCR beta chain sequence. This entry belongs to a study of blood T cell repertoires in COVID-19. The overall study: COVID-19 samples, acute and convalescent, were from the United States, Italy and Spain. PBMCs, B-cell-depleted T cells, or T cells provided the cDNA or gDNA that made up the material.

Original analysis: Using reference gene primer amplification, nucleated cell counts were estimated. Assay used: immunoSEQ multiplex PCR; TCRdb lists only in-frame clones, some missing. V and J calls and clone size come straight from that table; D and trimming were deduced from the DNA. The repertoire holds under 200,000 clones, with roughly nine tenths as singletons. The CDR3 contains 16 residues. Germline V gene sequence: CDR1 SGHNT, CDR2 YYREEE (reference sequence). Trimming cost V 4 bases and J 0 bases, with 14 bases left between them. While infection was still active, Seattle patients were enrolled and then followed longitudinally.

The receptor's source is a woman aged 60-70 years with COVID-19, enrolled during active disease. This chain joins TRBV5-4 and TRBJ1-3, with D maybe TRBD1 (6 bases). The sequenced sample consisted of peripheral blood. The CDR3: CASSPAGTNSGNTIYF. The CDR3 coding sequence is TGTGCCAGCAGCCCAGCGGGGACAAACTCTGGAAACACCATATATTTT. Filled out from reference TRBV5-4 and TRBJ1-3, the complete variable domain reads ETGVTQSPTHLIKTRGQQVTLRCSSQSGHNTVSWYQQALGQGPQFIFQYYREEENGRGNFPPRFSGLQFPNYSSELNVNALELDDSALYLCASSPAGTNSGNTIYFGEGSWLTVV.